These 24 T cell receptor beta chains were all obtained from the same sample, sequenced in a study of neurological immune-mediated disorders. TCRdb passed the 5' RACE reads through MiXCR, listing each CDR3 protein once. The profile covers about 58,000 distinct CDR3 sequences, with about 2.5% appearing a single time and 2.5% to 3.5% taken by the ten largest. Sequences were obtained from PBMCs. These receptors came from a man aged 50-60 years with multiple sclerosis.

Many counts were recorded for this clonotype. The V and J genes are TRBV12-3 or TRBV12-4 and TRBJ1-2; 9 nucleotides agree with TRBD1. The V segment lost 5 bases and the J segment 7 bases; nucleotides outside the gene matches: 5. This CDR3 spans 13 amino acids. In DNA form, the CDR3 reads TGTGCCAGCAGTATAACAGGGGGCCGTGGCTACACCTTC. The encoded protein is CASSITGGRGYTF.

This clonotype was seen repeatedly, ten times or more. CDR3 coding DNA: TGCAGTGCTCTCAACCCCTTGGGGGGTGGGTATGGCTACACCTTC. Residues: CSALNPLGGGYGYTF. This chain joins TRBV20-1 and TRBJ1-2; a weak D match, TRBD1 (5 bases). CDR1 DFQATT and CDR2 SNEGSKA come from the germline V gene (reference sequence). CDR3 length: 15 amino acids. Trimming stripped 5 bases from V and 5 bases from J, with 21 bases between.

This clonotype appeared many times. The genes are TRBV5-5 and TRBJ2-7; D uncertain. Germline CDR1 reads SGHKS; CDR2 reads YYEKEE (reference sequence). The CDR3 has 15 residues. The V gene lost 4 bases and the J gene lost 0 bases, with 14 bases spanning the gap. Here the CDR3 reads CASSLLRPSSYEQYF. CDR3 sequence (DNA): TGTGCCAGCAGCCTCCTTCGTCCGAGCTCCTACGAGCAGTACTTC.

This clonotype showed up many times. The gene calls are TRBV5-1 and TRBJ1-5, with D possibly being TRBD1 (5 bases). The V gene lost 1 base and the J gene lost 4 bases, with 12 bases spanning the gap. CDR3 length: 15 residues. Germline V gives CDR1 SGHRS, CDR2 YFSETQ. The CDR3 loop is CASSLIGDGNQPQHF. The CDR3, as DNA: TGCGCCAGCAGCTTGATAGGGGATGGTAATCAGCCCCAGCATTTT.

This clonotype was recorded many times. The chain couples TRBV5-1 to TRBJ2-3; TRBD2 aligns across 11 bases. Looked up from germline, CDR1 is SGHRS and CDR2 is YFSETQ. The V segment lost 4 bases and the J segment 1 base; nucleotides outside the gene matches: 5. The CDR3 spans 16 residues. DNA for the CDR3: TGCGCCAGCAGCGCGGAACTAGCGGGGGGCACAGATACGCAGTATTTT. Its translation: CASSAELAGGTDTQYF.

This clonotype came up many times. The chain carries TRBV27 and TRBJ2-1, with 15 bases aligning to TRBD2. Germline-derived CDR1 and CDR2 are MNHEY and SMNVEV (reference sequence). Trimming removed 5 bases from V and 6 bases from J; junction bases left unmatched: 5. CDR3 size: 16 residues. The CDR3 DNA reads TGTGCCAGCAGTCTCCGGACTAGCGGGGGGGCCAATGAGCAGTTCTTC. Protein sequence: CASSLRTSGGANEQFF.

This clonotype was seen at least ten times. The chain is built from TRBV12-3 or TRBV12-4 and TRBJ2-2; no reliable D call. This CDR3 is 13 amino acids long. V was trimmed by 10 bases and J by 4 bases, leaving 13 bases between them. Here the CDR3 DNA reads TGTGCCAACTCCAATACAGTCACCGGGGAGCTGTTTTTT. The encoded protein is CANSNTVTGELFF.

There are many counts of this clonotype. V and J are TRBV15 and TRBJ2-5; 10 bases are shared with TRBD2. This CDR3 has 16 amino acids. V lost 0 bases and J lost 3; bases outside the gene matches: 4. The germline V gene has CDR1 LNHNV and CDR2 YYDKDF (reference sequence). The CDR3 reads CATSRDRLAGEETQYF. DNA for the CDR3: TGTGCCACCAGCAGAGATCGCCTAGCGGGGGAAGAGACCCAGTACTTC.

Many counts were recorded for this clonotype. This chain joins TRBV12-3 or TRBV12-4 and TRBJ2-7, with D possibly matching TRBD2 (5 bases). The CDR3 is 14 residues long. Trimming pared 6 bases from V and 2 bases from J, leaving 14 bases between. CDR3 nucleotide sequence: TGTGCCAGCAGCTTGGGAGCGTTTGCCTACGAGCAGTACTTC. It encodes CASSLGAFAYEQYF.

This clonotype was seen many times. The rearrangement links TRBV6-6 to TRBJ1-1, with unresolved D. The CDR3 is 14 residues long. Germline values: CDR1 MNHNY, CDR2 SVGAGI (reference sequence). Deletions cut 6 bases from V and 0 bases from J, with 11 bases between. The CDR3 nucleotides read TGTGCCAGCAGGGCGACGGATATGAACACTGAAGCTTTCTTT. As protein: CASRATDMNTEAFF.

A note on this clonotype: Germline and junction disagree at one end, which may indicate a read error. The chain couples TRBV28 to TRBJ1-5, with TRBD1 as a possible D gene (5 bases). This CDR3 has 12 residues. Germline lookup yields CDR1 MDHEN and CDR2 SYDVKM. In DNA form, the CDR3 reads TGTGCCAGCAGGGAGGGGAGTAAGACCCAGAATTTT. As protein: CASREGSKTQNF.

This clonotype was picked up many times. This rearrangement joins TRBV9 to TRBJ1-1; a weak D match, TRBD1 (6 bases). V lost 3 bases to trimming and J lost 0 bases, with 18 bases between them. This CDR3 comprises 17 residues. CDR1 is SGDLS and CDR2 is YYNGEE in the germline V gene. The chain's CDR3 is CASSAPPGGPMNTEAFF. As DNA, the CDR3 is TGTGCCAGCAGCGCTCCTCCGGGGGGGCCAATGAACACTGAAGCTTTCTTT.

This clonotype was seen many times. V and J are TRBV6-6 and TRBJ2-3; 8 positions agree with TRBD2. The CDR3 is made up of 17 amino acids. V lost 2 bases and J lost 5; bases outside the gene matches: 12. In germline, CDR1 is MNHNY, CDR2 SVGAGI (reference sequence). CDR3 DNA sequence: TGTGCCAGCAGTTACGACCCCCATGGTAGCGGGATAGATACGCAGTATTTT. It codes for CASSYDPHGSGIDTQYF.

This clonotype was observed many times. The rearrangement uses TRBV30 and TRBJ1-5; D not certain. Germline V gene sequence: CDR1 GTSNPN, CDR2 SVGIG (reference sequence). This CDR3 region has 13 residues. Between the trimmed V and J ends, which lost 6 bases and 3 bases, there was a span of 12 bases. In nucleotides, the CDR3 is TGTGCCTGTCGTGATGGGAACAATCAGCCCCAGCATTTT. Protein product: CACRDGNNQPQHF.

This chain joins TRBV11-1 and TRBJ2-1; perhaps TRBD2 as D (6 bases). Germline CDR1 and CDR2: SGHAT and FQDESV (reference sequence). The CDR3 length is 12 residues. The V gene lost 5 bases and the J gene lost 9 bases, with 11 bases spanning the gap. Here the CDR3 reads CASSLGGGEQFF. CDR3 DNA sequence: TGTGCCAGCAGCCTTGGGGGAGGTGAGCAGTTCTTC.

This clonotype was counted many times. The CDR3 region is CASSPLPGETQYF. CDR3 DNA sequence: TGTGCCAGCTCACCTCTACCGGGGGAGACCCAGTACTTC. The chain carries TRBV18 and TRBJ2-5; a possible D gene is TRBD2 (5 bases). Trimming pared 3 bases from V and 5 bases from J, leaving 10 bases between. The CDR3 runs 13 residues. From germline, CDR1 is KGHSH and CDR2 LQKENI. The variable domain in full, completed from reference TRBV18 and TRBJ2-5, reads NAGVMQNPRHLVRRRGQEARLRCSPMKGHSHVYWYRQLPEEGLKFMVYLQKENIIDESGMPKERFSAEFPKEGPSILRIQQVVRGDSAAYFCASSPLPGETQYFGPGTRLLVL.

This clonotype was observed many times. The V call is TRBV12-3 or TRBV12-4, the J call TRBJ1-2; 8 bases agree with TRBD1. This CDR3 region has 16 residues. Trimming cost V 5 bases and J 7 bases; bases outside gene matches: 15. The CDR3 DNA reads TGTGCCAGCAGTCCGACCGGGACAGGTCTATTTAGTGGCTACACCTTC. Translated, it gives CASSPTGTGLFSGYTF.

This clonotype was counted ten times or more. The chain joins TRBV18 to TRBJ2-2; the D is unclear. The V gene's germline CDR1 is KGHSH and CDR2 LQKENI. This CDR3 spans 12 amino acids. Deletions cut 6 bases from V and 4 bases from J, with 6 bases between. CDR3 protein: CASSHPTGELFF. In DNA, the CDR3 is TGTGCCAGCTCTCACCCCACCGGGGAGCTGTTTTTT. Full variable domain (remainder filled in from reference TRBV18 and TRBJ2-2): NAGVMQNPRHLVRRRGQEARLRCSPMKGHSHVYWYRQLPEEGLKFMVYLQKENIIDESGMPKERFSAEFPKEGPSILRIQQVVRGDSAAYFCASSHPTGELFFGEGSRLTVL.

This clonotype was observed at least ten times. The rearrangement joins TRBV7-2 to TRBJ2-1; D gene ambiguous. Germline V gene data show CDR1 as SGHTA and CDR2 as FQGNSA. The CDR3 loop spans 17 amino acids. Trimming pared 1 base from V and 7 bases from J, leaving 20 bases between. CDR3 nucleotide sequence: TGTGCCAGCAGCTTAGTGCGAGGCGCCATTCCACAAAATGAGCAGTTCTTC. This codes for CASSLVRGAIPQNEQFF.

In this sample, this clonotype turned up many times. The rearrangement joins TRBV5-1 to TRBJ1-5; tentative D call: TRBD1 (5 bases). The V gene's germline CDR1 is SGHRS and CDR2 YFSETQ. V shed 5 bases and J shed 2 bases, with 8 bases lying between them. The CDR3 loop spans 13 amino acids. This CDR3 is CASSWDGNQPQHF. DNA for the CDR3: TGCGCCAGCAGTTGGGACGGCAATCAGCCCCAGCATTTT. Using reference TRBV5-1 and TRBJ1-5 for the parts outside the CDR3, the full variable domain is KAGVTQTPRYLIKTRGQQVTLSCSPISGHRSVSWYQQTPGQGLQFLFEYFSETQRNKGNFPGRFSGRQFSNSRSEMNVSTLELGDSALYLCASSWDGNQPQHFGDGTRLSIL.

In its sample, this clonotype was seen many times. The chain has TRBV12-3 or TRBV12-4 and TRBJ1-4, with TRBD1 matching 9 bases. This CDR3 comprises 14 residues. V dropped 6 bases and J dropped 10; count of bases not matched to a gene: 9. The CDR3 reads CASSLGTGLGKLFF. In DNA, the CDR3 is TGTGCCAGCAGCCTCGGGACAGGGTTAGGAAAACTGTTTTTT.

This clonotype was counted ten times or more. V and J are TRBV28 and TRBJ2-5; the D gene is possibly TRBD1 (6 bases). V was trimmed by 7 bases and J by 1 base, leaving 16 bases between them. Germline CDR1 MDHEN, CDR2 SYDVKM. The CDR3 has 15 amino acids. The CDR3 DNA follows: TGTGCCAGCATCCAGAGACAGGCGTTCCAAGAGACCCAGTACTTC. Its translation: CASIQRQAFQETQYF.

In this sample, this clonotype turned up many times. The gene calls are TRBV11-3 and TRBJ2-1; D gene uncertain. This CDR3 region has 14 residues. CDR1 and CDR2 (germline): SGHNT, YENEEA. Trimming removed 2 bases from V and 5 bases from J, with 10 bases in between. This CDR3 is CASSLPGPNNEQFF. CDR3 DNA: TGTGCCAGCAGCTTACCCGGACCCAACAATGAGCAGTTCTTC.

Ten or more counts support this clonotype. The chain carries TRBV6-5 and TRBJ2-1; D might be TRBD2 (7 bases). Trimming pared 2 bases from V and 9 bases from J, leaving 20 bases between. The length of the CDR3 is 16 residues. Germline V gives CDR1 MNHEY, CDR2 SVGAGI. CDR3 nucleotide sequence: TGTGCCAGCAGTTACAGCAAGGGGGGGACCGGGGGTGAGCAGTTCTTC. Its protein product is CASSYSKGGTGGEQFF.